One and the same sample provided the 18 T cell receptor beta chains below, sequenced in a study of CD8 T cells in ankylosing spondylitis. TCRdb used MiXCR to reprocess the 5' RACE reads, holding one entry per CDR3 protein. The sample lists 150,000 to 200,000 distinct CDR3 sequences, 10% to 15% occurring once. The sequenced sample consisted of blood, either unsorted or a sorted T cell fraction (not recorded which). Source of these receptors: a female donor with ankylosing spondylitis or in good health (not recorded which).

This clonotype is medium-sized. The chain is built from TRBV2 and TRBJ1-4; D is undetermined. The V gene's germline CDR1 is SNHLY and CDR2 FYNNEI. The CDR3 runs to 14 residues. V was trimmed by 8 bases and J by 6 bases, leaving 16 bases between them. CDR3 DNA: TGTGCCAGCCATCCGGGGTTTGGGGATGAAAAACTGTTTTTT. Translation: CASHPGFGDEKLFF.

This clonotype was seen ten or more times. V and J are TRBV20-1 and TRBJ2-3, with D perhaps matching TRBD2 (6 bases). This CDR3 is 17 amino acids long. Germline V lookup: CDR1 DFQATT, CDR2 SNEGSKA (reference sequence). V was cut by 6 bases and J by 0 bases, with 22 bases left in between. The CDR3 here is CSAVQEGPRASTDTQYF. CDR3 bases: TGCAGTGCCGTCCAGGAGGGGCCCCGCGCTAGCACAGATACGCAGTATTTT.

This clonotype was found many times. The CDR3 reads CSARDGGRPYVDGYTF. In nucleotides, the CDR3 is TGCAGTGCTAGAGATGGCGGGAGACCGTACGTGGATGGCTACACCTTC. The gene calls are TRBV20-1 and TRBJ1-2; no clear D gene. V dropped 0 bases and J dropped 6 bases, with 20 bases sitting between them. Per germline, CDR1 DFQATT and CDR2 SNEGSKA (reference sequence). This CDR3 contains 16 residues.

This clonotype was detected ten times or more. V gene TRBV5-1 combines with J gene TRBJ2-1; 9 positions agree with TRBD2. J lost 9 bases, V lost 0 bases, and 13 bases had no gene match. The CDR3 has 17 residues. Germline-derived CDR1 and CDR2 are SGHRS and YFSETQ. The CDR3 is CASSLGTGTSYEGEQFF. In nucleotides, the CDR3 is TGCGCCAGCAGCTTGGGAACCGGGACTAGCTATGAAGGTGAGCAGTTCTTC.

This clonotype was found many times. This chain joins TRBV21-1 and TRBJ1-5; the listed D gene, TRBD1, was not tested against the DNA. TRBV21-1 is annotated as a pseudogene. The length of the CDR3 is 16 residues. The CDR3 DNA is TGTGCCAGCAGCATCAACAGGGGGCCGTGGATTCAGCCCCAGCATTTT. It translates to CASSINRGPWIQPQHF.

Comment on this clonotype: This may stem from a read error, because a much larger clone lies one nucleotide away. The CDR3 coding sequence is TGTGCCGGCAGTGACCTGACCTCGGGCCCTTCCAATGAGCAGTTCTTC. It specifies CAGSDLTSGPSNEQFF. The chain combines TRBV6-4 with TRBJ2-1; D ambiguous. The CDR3 runs 16 residues. Germline CDR1 reads MRHNA; CDR2 reads SNTAGT.

V gene TRBV24-1 combines with J gene TRBJ2-5, with D possibly matching TRBD1 (6 bases). This CDR3 contains 13 residues. In germline, CDR1 is KGHDR, CDR2 SFDVKD. V lost 9 bases to trimming and J lost 3 bases, with 13 bases between them. The CDR3 spells CATRGSGEETQYF. Written as DNA, the CDR3 is TGTGCCACCCGAGGGTCAGGGGAAGAGACCCAGTACTTC.

This clonotype was found a few times. The chain links TRBV12-3 or TRBV12-4 to TRBJ1-5, with TRBD1 matching 8 bases. The J segment lost 8 bases and the V segment lost 3 bases, leaving 3 bases of the junction unmatched. The CDR3 length is 13 residues. Here the CDR3 DNA reads TGTGCCAGCAGTTTCTACAGGGGGGAGCCCCAGCATTTT. It specifies CASSFYRGEPQHF.

This clonotype came up many times. The V and J genes are TRBV9 and TRBJ2-4; 8 positions match TRBD1. The trim removed 2 bases at V and 7 bases at J, leaving 5 bases unmatched. Germline V gene sequence: CDR1 SGDLS, CDR2 YYNGEE. The CDR3 has 14 residues. The CDR3: CASSVGQGPNIQYF. CDR3 bases: TGTGCCAGCAGCGTCGGACAGGGACCTAACATTCAGTACTTC.

At least ten counts were recorded for this clonotype. The chain carries TRBV27 and TRBJ1-3; 8 bases are a match to TRBD1. From germline, CDR1 is MNHEY and CDR2 SMNVEV (reference sequence). The trim removed 6 bases at V and 4 bases at J, leaving 11 bases unmatched. There are 16 residues in the CDR3. The CDR3 protein is CASSRSTGEVGNTIYF. The CDR3 bases are TGTGCCAGCAGCCGCTCGACAGGGGAGGTGGGAAACACCATATATTTT.

This clonotype occurred many times. V usage is TRBV6-1 and J usage is TRBJ1-1, with 7 bases identical to TRBD1. J lost 2 bases, V lost 7 bases, and 13 bases had no gene match. The germline gives CDR1 MNHNS, CDR2 SASEGT. This CDR3 is 16 amino acids long. The CDR3 DNA reads as TGTGCCAGCAAGACAGGGATTGTTAGTGGAAACACTGAAGCTTTCTTT. Amino acids: CASKTGIVSGNTEAFF.

The chain employs TRBV25-1 and TRBJ1-2; 8 bases align to TRBD1. The germline V gene has CDR1 MGHDK and CDR2 SYGVNS. This CDR3 region has 15 residues. The V segment lost 2 bases and the J segment 4 bases; nucleotides outside the gene matches: 6. CDR3 protein: CASSEQTGAAYGYTF. CDR3 DNA: TGTGCCAGCAGTGAACAGACAGGGGCGGCCTATGGCTACACCTTC.

Comment on this clonotype: It may be a read error: a sequence one base away is much more abundant. The rearrangement joins TRBV5-1 to TRBJ1-1; no clear D. CDR1 SGHRS and CDR2 YFSETQ come from the germline V gene. With 4 bases removed from V and 1 base from J, the gap between germline ends came to 11 bases. The CDR3 is 14 amino acids. The CDR3 nucleotides read TGCGCCAGCAGCGTCTCACAGAAGAACACTGAAGCTTTCTTT. This translates into CASSVSQKNTEAFF.

This clonotype was counted many times. The V gene is TRBV4-2, the J gene TRBJ1-1; D call uncertain. Germline CDR1 LGHNA, CDR2 YNFKEQ. Trimming shortened V by 4 bases and J by 3 bases, and 9 bases separated the two germline ends. The CDR3 has 13 residues. Here the CDR3 reads CASSPDGDTEAFF. For the CDR3, the DNA is TGTGCCAGCAGCCCAGACGGGGACACTGAAGCTTTCTTT.

This clonotype appeared many times. This chain uses TRBV6-2 or TRBV6-3 with TRBJ2-1; no clear D gene. Deletions cut 0 bases from V and 8 bases from J, with 2 bases between. CDR1 is MNHEY and CDR2 is SVGEGT in the germline V gene. CDR3 length equals 11 residues. The CDR3 sequence: CASSYSYEQFF. CDR3 sequence (DNA): TGTGCCAGCAGTTACTCGTATGAGCAGTTCTTC.

This clonotype was recorded at least ten times. The chain carries TRBV20-1 and TRBJ2-1, with TRBD2 matching over 16 bases. The CDR3 extends over 16 amino acids. Trimming cost V 5 bases and J 4 bases; bases outside gene matches: 5. CDR1 DFQATT and CDR2 SNEGSKA come from the germline V gene (reference sequence). CDR3 protein: CSAFGTSGRGYNEQFF. The CDR3 region has the DNA TGCAGTGCTTTCGGGACTAGCGGGAGGGGATACAATGAGCAGTTCTTC.

This clonotype showed up just a few times. J is TRBJ2-5 and V is TRBV5-1; D may be TRBD1 (5 bases). The V end lost 3 bases, the J end lost 2 bases, and 11 bases lay between the germline ends. This CDR3 comprises 14 residues. Germline assignment: CDR1 SGHRS and CDR2 YFSETQ. The CDR3 nucleotides read TGCGCCAGCAGCTCAGGGATAGCACAAGAGACCCAGTACTTC. It is translated as CASSSGIAQETQYF.

As regards this clonotype: Since a much larger clone is just one base distant, this may be a read error. The V and J genes are TRBV7-2 and TRBJ1-5; D is undetermined. Germline values: CDR1 SGHTA, CDR2 FQGNSA. The length of the CDR3 is 14 residues. The CDR3 here is CAGSNDGTNQPQHF. The CDR3 DNA is TGTGCCGGCAGCAATGACGGAACCAATCAGCCCCAGCATTTT.